This TCR beta chain was found in a study of low-dose radiotherapy and immunotherapy resistance in tumors. Study context: Each patient was administered nivolumab intravenously at 240 mg, which was a flat dose, every two weeks, along with intravenous ipilimumab at 1 mg/kg every six weeks.

Time point described: before trial treatment. With TRAV- and TRBV-specific primers, first-strand cDNA was made, covering the alpha and beta chains. TCR amplification ran 20 PCR cycles using constant-region and V-primer adapter primers. TCRdb re-derived calls from the reads in MiXCR, one entry per CDR3 protein. The sample shows tens of thousands of distinct CDR3 sequences, 20% to 25% of them seen only once. The CDR3 has 18 amino acids. CDR1 and CDR2 from the germline V gene are SGHRS and YFSETQ. The J segment lost 2 bases and the V segment lost 0 bases, leaving 8 bases of the junction unmatched. This clonotype appeared many times.

The V call is TRBV5-1, the J call TRBJ2-1, with 10 bases aligning to TRBD2. Specimen: PBMCs, collected before treatment. This TCR derives from a male donor with prostate cancer. This CDR3 reads CASSLASLAGAAYNEQFF. The DNA of the CDR3 is TGCGCCAGCAGCTTGGCCTCCCTAGCGGGGGCGGCCTACAATGAGCAGTTCTTC.